The 27 T cell receptor beta chains in this list originate from one sample, sequenced in a study of control samples from healthy donors and cancer patients. The assay was immunoSEQ multiplex PCR, and TCRdb's table has in-frame clones only and misses some. Counted here are 90,000 to 140,000 clones, roughly 85% occurring once; the ten biggest clones make up about 13%. Sequencing was carried out using blood. The receptor source for this set is a woman in her 50s in good health.

The genes are TRBV7-2 and TRBJ2-7; 10 bases match TRBD2. The length of the CDR3 is 15 residues. Germline assignment: CDR1 SGHTA and CDR2 FQGNSA. V was pared by 0 bases and J by 6 bases, with 5 bases of the junction left unmatched. CDR3 bases: TGTGCCAGCAGCTTAGCGAAACTAGCGGGACCCGAGCAGTACTTC. Its translation: CASSLAKLAGPEQYF.

This chain uses TRBV6-6 with TRBJ1-6; 7 bases are shared with TRBD1. V trimming: 5 bases; J trimming: 7 bases; junction bases outside the gene matches: 5. Germline V CDR1 and CDR2: MNHNY, SVGAGI (reference sequence). CDR3 length equals 14 residues. This chain's CDR3 is CASSRQGGNSPLHF. The CDR3 region has the DNA TGTGCCAGCAGTAGACAGGGTGGGAATTCACCCCTCCACTTT.

This clone was counted once. CDR3 residues: CASSEGVYGYTF. CDR3 bases: TGTGCCAGTAGTGAAGGGGTCTATGGCTACACCTTC. This sequence joins TRBV19 and TRBJ1-2; D possibly corresponds to TRBD1 (5 bases). Trimming pared 5 bases from V and 4 bases from J, leaving 8 bases between. The CDR3 runs 12 residues. Germline V CDR1 and CDR2: LNHDA, SQIVND (reference sequence). The variable domain in full, with the rest retrieved from reference TRBV19 and TRBJ1-2, is DGGITQSPKYLFRKEGQNVTLSCEQNLNHDAMYWYRQDPGQGLRLIYYSQIVNDFQKGDIAEGYSVSREKKESFPLTVTSAQKNPTAFYLCASSEGVYGYTFGSGTRLTVV.

The J gene is TRBJ2-1, the V gene TRBV11-2; no firm D call. V dropped 1 base and J dropped 9 bases, with 13 bases sitting between them. CDR1 is SGHAT and CDR2 is FQNNGV in the germline V gene. This CDR3 contains 14 residues. CDR3 loop: CASSLGNAKGEQFF. The CDR3 DNA reads TGTGCCAGCAGCTTAGGGAACGCGAAGGGTGAGCAGTTCTTC.

The V gene is TRBV3-1 (or the pseudogene TRBV3-2), the J gene TRBJ2-7; possible D gene TRBD1, 5 bases. Between the trimmed V and J ends, which lost 2 bases and 1 base, there was a span of 9 bases. The CDR3 totals 14 residues. The V gene's germline CDR1 is LGHDT and CDR2 YNNKEL (reference sequence). CDR3: CASSQFQGSYEQYF. The CDR3 nucleotides read TGTGCCAGCAGCCAATTTCAGGGTTCCTACGAGCAGTACTTC.

The chain has TRBV19 and TRBJ1-2; D possibly corresponds to TRBD1 (6 bases). V lost 4 bases and J lost 4, with 16 bases in between. Germline V gives CDR1 LNHDA, CDR2 SQIVND (reference sequence). This CDR3 comprises 15 residues. The CDR3 sequence: CASSTGPGGAYGYTF. The DNA of the CDR3 is TGTGCCAGTAGTACAGGCCCTGGGGGGGCCTATGGCTACACCTTC. The whole variable domain, remainder taken from reference TRBV19 and TRBJ1-2, is DGGITQSPKYLFRKEGQNVTLSCEQNLNHDAMYWYRQDPGQGLRLIYYSQIVNDFQKGDIAEGYSVSREKKESFPLTVTSAQKNPTAFYLCASSTGPGGAYGYTFGSGTRLTVV.

The chain couples TRBV19 to TRBJ2-2; TRBD2 matches 15 bases. The germline V gene has CDR1 LNHDA and CDR2 SQIVND (reference sequence). This CDR3 is built from 16 residues. With 7 bases clipped from V and 4 bases from J, the junction kept 4 bases outside the gene matches. CDR3 DNA sequence: TGTGCCAGTACCGGACTAGCGGGGGGGCCCACCGGGGAGCTGTTTTTT. Translating it yields CASTGLAGGPTGELFF.

The table lists this clone with a count of one. The V gene is TRBV7-8, the J gene TRBJ1-4, with D maybe TRBD1 (5 bases). The CDR3 is 16 amino acids. Germline V gives CDR1 SGHVS, CDR2 FQNEAQ. The V and J ends lost 2 bases and 4 bases respectively, with 14 bases between them. For the CDR3, the DNA is TGTGCCAGCAGCTTAACGACGCGGGGGGTTAATGAAAAACTGTTTTTT. Protein: CASSLTTRGVNEKLFF.

This chain links TRBV2 with TRBJ1-4, with a tentative D call TRBD1 (6 bases). The CDR3 consists of 14 residues. CDR1 and CDR2 from the germline V gene are SNHLY and FYNNEI. V was pared by 6 bases and J by 3 bases, with 11 bases between. CDR3 DNA: TGTGCCAGCAGAACAGGGCTTCCTAATGAAAAACTGTTTTTT. Protein sequence: CASRTGLPNEKLFF. The full variable domain, completed using reference TRBV2 and TRBJ1-4, is EPEVTQTPSHQVTQMGQEVILRCVPISNHLYFYWYRQILGQKVEFLVSFYNNEISEKSEIFDDQFSVERPDGSNFTLKIRSTKLEDSAMYFCASRTGLPNEKLFFGSGTQLSVL.

This chain uses TRBV27 with TRBJ2-4; D may be TRBD2 (6 bases). Trimming shortened V by 0 bases and J by 0 bases, and 9 bases separated the two germline ends. This CDR3 has 16 amino acids. Per the germline V gene, CDR1 is MNHEY and CDR2 is SMNVEV (reference sequence). The CDR3: CASSLSGGLAKNIQYF. Here the CDR3 DNA reads TGTGCCAGCAGTTTATCGGGGGGATTAGCCAAAAACATTCAGTACTTC.

This clone was seen a few times. The genes are TRBV30 and TRBJ2-7, with 8 positions matching TRBD1. Germline values: CDR1 GTSNPN, CDR2 SVGIG (reference sequence). The CDR3 loop spans 13 amino acids. V shed 5 bases, J shed 3 bases, and the junction held 6 bases outside the gene matches. The CDR3 DNA reads as TGTGCCTGGGAGAATGGACAGGGCTACGAGCAGTACTTC. It translates to CAWENGQGYEQYF. The entire variable domain, with the rest obtained from reference TRBV30 and TRBJ2-7, is as follows: SQTIHQWPATLVQPVGSPLSLECTVEGTSNPNLYWYRQAAGRGLQLLFYSVGIGQISSEVPQNLSASRPQDRQFILSSKKLLLSDSGFYLCAWENGQGYEQYFGPGTRLTVT.

The chain joins TRBV11-3 to TRBJ2-5; D may correspond to TRBD1 or TRBD2 (5 bases each). CDR1 and CDR2 from the germline V gene are SGHNT and YENEEA. The length of the CDR3 is 16 residues. V was trimmed by 2 bases and J by 5 bases, leaving 18 bases between them. CDR3 DNA sequence: TGTGCCAGCAGCTTAAGGGTGGGGCTTGGAGGTGAGACCCAGTACTTC. It translates to CASSLRVGLGGETQYF.

This rearrangement joins TRBV5-1 to TRBJ2-5; no reliable D call. This CDR3 has 13 amino acids. Trimming pared 1 base from V and 5 bases from J, leaving 9 bases between. The germline V gene has CDR1 SGHRS and CDR2 YFSETQ. The CDR3 reads CASSLMVGETQYF. The DNA of the CDR3 is TGCGCCAGCAGCTTGATGGTGGGGGAGACCCAGTACTTC. Drawing the rest from reference TRBV5-1 and TRBJ2-5, the complete variable domain is KAGVTQTPRYLIKTRGQQVTLSCSPISGHRSVSWYQQTPGQGLQFLFEYFSETQRNKGNFPGRFSGRQFSNSRSEMNVSTLELGDSALYLCASSLMVGETQYFGPGTRLLVL.

V and J are TRBV19 and TRBJ1-1, with D uncertain. V dropped 1 base and J dropped 3 bases, with 9 bases sitting between them. CDR1 is LNHDA and CDR2 is SQIVND in the germline V gene (reference sequence). This CDR3 has 14 residues. The chain's CDR3 is CASSIVADYTEAFF. In DNA, the CDR3 is TGTGCCAGTAGTATAGTAGCAGACTACACTGAAGCTTTCTTT.

V gene TRBV3-1 (or the pseudogene TRBV3-2) combines with J gene TRBJ2-2; 9 positions agree with TRBD1. Germline V gives CDR1 LGHDT, CDR2 YNNKEL (reference sequence). This CDR3 region has 20 residues. J was trimmed by 0 bases and V by 4 bases; bases with no gene match: 15. CDR3 sequence reads: CASSRSLRDRAGSNTGELFF. Written as DNA, the CDR3 is TGTGCCAGCAGCCGCTCCCTAAGGGACAGGGCCGGATCGAACACCGGGGAGCTGTTTTTT.

The chain uses TRBV28 and TRBJ1-3; D unclear. In germline, CDR1 is MDHEN, CDR2 SYDVKM. The CDR3 totals 13 residues. The V gene lost 5 bases and the J gene lost 0 bases, with 5 bases spanning the gap. CDR3 DNA sequence: TGTGCCAGCAGTACGAACTCTGGAAACACCATATATTTT. Protein sequence: CASSTNSGNTIYF.

The chain recombines TRBV18 with TRBJ2-7; D is unclear. The ends were cut back, 0 bases at V and 1 base at J, with 4 bases in the middle. This CDR3 has 13 amino acids. In germline, CDR1 is KGHSH, CDR2 LQKENI. DNA of the CDR3: TGTGCCAGCTCACCACCGGCTTCCTACGAGCAGTACTTC. This gives the protein CASSPPASYEQYF.

The J gene is TRBJ2-4, the V gene TRBV7-2; a weak D match, TRBD2 (7 bases). This CDR3 is built from 16 residues. Per the germline V gene, CDR1 is SGHTA and CDR2 is FQGNSA. V was cut by 2 bases and J by 0 bases, with 11 bases left in between. The CDR3 spells CASSLSGGLAKNIQYF. CDR3 nucleotides: TGTGCCAGCAGCTTATCGGGGGGCCTAGCCAAAAACATTCAGTACTTC.

The chain recombines TRBV7-2 with TRBJ2-1; D unclear. The V gene lost 5 bases and the J gene lost 6 bases, with 11 bases spanning the gap. The CDR3 has 13 residues. Germline CDR1 is SGHTA and CDR2 is FQGNSA. The CDR3 is CASSLSWANEQFF. CDR3 nucleotide sequence: TGTGCCAGCAGCCTCTCTTGGGCCAATGAGCAGTTCTTC.

This clone was observed a few times. The junction and the germline gene differ at one end; a read error may be behind it. The rearrangement links TRBV30 to TRBJ2-7; 7 bases agree with TRBD2. CDR3 length equals 10 residues. Germline CDR1 and CDR2: GTSNPN and SVGIG (reference sequence). The CDR3 DNA is TGTGCCTGGAGTAAGACTAGCATCCACTTC. This gives the protein CAWSKTSIHF.

This clone was observed a handful of times. The DNA of the CDR3 is TGTGCCAGCAGAATTCAACAGGGCTACGAGCAGTACTTC. Its translation is CASRIQQGYEQYF. The chain combines TRBV6-5 with TRBJ2-7, with a possible D match to TRBD1 (6 bases). The CDR3 loop spans 13 amino acids. V was pared by 6 bases and J by 3 bases, with 12 bases between. The germline V gene encodes CDR1 MNHEY and CDR2 SVGAGI.

The chain has TRBV7-2 and TRBJ2-3, with D perhaps matching TRBD2 (5 bases). V was trimmed by 2 bases and J by 1 base, leaving 7 bases between them. Germline CDR1 and CDR2: SGHTA and FQGNSA. This CDR3 region has 14 residues. The CDR3 DNA reads TGTGCCAGCAGCTTAAATAGCGGCACAGATACGCAGTATTTT. This sequence encodes CASSLNSGTDTQYF.

The chain recombines TRBV27 with TRBJ1-6, with TRBD1 as a possible D gene (5 bases). The CDR3 spans 14 residues. Germline CDR1 reads MNHEY; CDR2 reads SMNVEV (reference sequence). V gave up 3 bases and J gave up 7 bases, with 10 bases separating them. CDR3 sequence reads: CASSFTTANSPLHF. The CDR3 bases are TGTGCCAGCAGTTTCACGACAGCAAATTCACCCCTCCACTTT.

This clone has more than one count but fewer than ten. The V and J genes are TRBV4-1 and TRBJ1-1; D possibly corresponds to TRBD1 (5 bases). Germline V gives CDR1 MGHRA, CDR2 YSYEKL. The ends were cut back, 4 bases at V and 1 base at J, with 13 bases in the middle. CDR3 size: 15 residues. The DNA of the CDR3 is TGCGCCAGCAGCCTAAGTGGGGGGGGGAACACTGAAGCTTTCTTT. It is translated as CASSLSGGGNTEAFF.

The chain has TRBV19 and TRBJ2-1, with 7 positions matching TRBD1. The V and J ends lost 5 bases and 0 bases, in that order; junction bases with no gene match: 7. CDR1 and CDR2 from the germline V gene are LNHDA and SQIVND (reference sequence). CDR3 length equals 16 residues. CDR3 protein: CASSLTRDSSYNEQFF. In DNA, the CDR3 is TGTGCCAGTAGTCTTACCCGGGACAGCTCCTACAATGAGCAGTTCTTC.

Only one count was recorded for this clone. The rearrangement joins TRBV9 to TRBJ2-2; the D gene is possibly TRBD2 (7 bases). The ends were cut back, 5 bases at V and 5 bases at J, with 13 bases in the middle. The length of the CDR3 is 14 residues. The germline V gene has CDR1 SGDLS and CDR2 YYNGEE. The CDR3 is CASSWGGGTGELFF. CDR3 sequence (DNA): TGTGCCAGCAGTTGGGGAGGGGGGACCGGGGAGCTGTTTTTT.

V gene TRBV7-2 combines with J gene TRBJ1-5; perhaps TRBD1 as D (5 bases). Germline V gene data show CDR1 as SGHTA and CDR2 as FQGNSA. V lost 4 bases to trimming and J lost 4 bases, with 11 bases between them. This CDR3 is built from 14 residues. CDR3 loop: CASSYQTANQPQHF. The CDR3 DNA follows: TGTGCCAGCAGCTACCAGACAGCAAATCAGCCCCAGCATTTT.